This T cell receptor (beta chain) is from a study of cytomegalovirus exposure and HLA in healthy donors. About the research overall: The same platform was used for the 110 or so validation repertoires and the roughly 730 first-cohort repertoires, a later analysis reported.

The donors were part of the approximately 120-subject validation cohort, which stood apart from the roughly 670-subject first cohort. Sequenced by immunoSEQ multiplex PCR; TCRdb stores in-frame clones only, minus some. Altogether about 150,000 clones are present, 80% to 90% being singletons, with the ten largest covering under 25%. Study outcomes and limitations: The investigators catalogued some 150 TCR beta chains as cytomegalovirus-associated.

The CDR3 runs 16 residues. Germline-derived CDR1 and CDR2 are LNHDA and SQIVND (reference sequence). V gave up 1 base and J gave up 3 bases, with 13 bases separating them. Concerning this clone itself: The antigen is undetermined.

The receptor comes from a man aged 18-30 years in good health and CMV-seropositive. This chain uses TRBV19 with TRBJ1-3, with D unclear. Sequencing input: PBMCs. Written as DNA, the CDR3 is TGTGCCAGTAGTATAGGAGGTGTATGGAGTGGAAACACCATATATTTT. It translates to CASSIGGVWSGNTIYF.